Given below is one TCR beta chain in context. The record originates from a study of T cells after yellow fever vaccination. TCRdb called the 5' RACE reads again in MiXCR, with one record for every CDR3 protein. Counted here are a few hundred thousand distinct CDR3 sequences, about 17% occurring once; the ten biggest clones make up 15% to 20%. The TCR sequence derives from a man in his late teens or twenties who received the YFV17D yellow fever vaccine. The sequencing used PBMCs, collected before the yellow fever booster vaccination.

Written as DNA, the CDR3 is TGTGCCAGCAGCGTCATCCCCCGGGGCCCGAGGTACTTC. Its protein is CASSVIPRGPRYF. This sequence joins TRBV7-2 and TRBJ2-5; either TRBD1 or TRBD2 may fit D (5 bases each). V dropped 5 bases and J dropped 13 bases, with 20 bases sitting between them. There are 13 residues in the CDR3. Germline V gene lookup returns CDR1 SGHTA and CDR2 FQGNSA.